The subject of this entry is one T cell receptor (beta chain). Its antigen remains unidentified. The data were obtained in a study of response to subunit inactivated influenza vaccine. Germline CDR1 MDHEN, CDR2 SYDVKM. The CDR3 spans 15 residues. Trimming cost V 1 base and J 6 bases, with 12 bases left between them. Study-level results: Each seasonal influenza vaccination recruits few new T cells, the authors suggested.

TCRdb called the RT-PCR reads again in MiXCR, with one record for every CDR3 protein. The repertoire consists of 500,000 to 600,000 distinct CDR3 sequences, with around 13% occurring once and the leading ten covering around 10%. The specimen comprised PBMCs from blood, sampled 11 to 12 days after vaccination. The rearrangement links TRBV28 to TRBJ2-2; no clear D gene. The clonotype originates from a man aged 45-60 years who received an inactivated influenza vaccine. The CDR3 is CASSLFLGIPGELFF. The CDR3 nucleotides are TGTGCCAGCAGTTTATTCCTGGGGATCCCCGGGGAGCTGTTTTTT.